The TCR beta chain under discussion was sequenced for a study of T-cell reconstitution after alpha-beta-depleted transplantation in children. Unique molecular identifiers were built into the TCRbeta library. MiXCR was run by TCRdb on the PCR reads, yielding one entry per CDR3 protein. The repertoire holds more than 300,000 distinct CDR3 sequences, with around 15% as singletons. This sample comprised PBMCs, mostly from graft donor cells, obtained 360 days after TCRalphabeta/CD19-depleted stem cell transplant. The TCR was taken from a male patient between 2 and 15 years old who had a stem cell transplant for acute lymphoblastic leukemia, so the T cells may come from the graft donor.

CDR3 nucleotides: TGCGCCAGCAGCCAAGAAACCCTTATGAGAACCACTGAAGCTTTCTTT. Its protein is CASSQETLMRTTEAFF. V gene TRBV4-3 combines with J gene TRBJ1-1, with D unclear. This CDR3 has 16 amino acids. With 0 bases removed from V and 4 bases from J, the gap between germline ends came to 15 bases. Germline V gene lookup returns CDR1 LGHNA and CDR2 YSLEER.